This T cell receptor beta chain came from a study of blood T cell repertoires in COVID-19. Study overall: Some COVID-19 samples were acute and others convalescent; all came from the United States, Italy and Spain.

Original methodology: Using reference gene primer amplification, nucleated cell counts were estimated. Profiling relied on immunoSEQ multiplex PCR, and the TCRdb table lists in-frame clones only, not all of them. The V and J calls and clone size are taken from that table; D and trimming were inferred from the DNA. The data show fewer than 250,000 clones, with roughly 85% seen just once and 3.5% to 4% held by the top ten. Germline values: CDR1 SGHRS, CDR2 YFSETQ. The CDR3 covers 15 residues. The V segment lost 4 bases and the J segment 4 bases; nucleotides outside the gene matches: 10. The study assigned cohorts using participant-reported clinical history. Exposed enrollees had met someone with a PCR-confirmed or clinician-diagnosed COVID-19 case at some point within the 2 weeks before study entry.

The source material was PBMCs or T cells enriched from blood (not recorded which). This sequence joins TRBV5-1 and TRBJ1-1, with TRBD1 matching 7 bases. This sequence originates from a woman in her 40s who had been exposed to COVID-19. CDR3 sequence: CASSPRTGGFTEAFF. The CDR3 nucleotides read TGCGCCAGCAGCCCACGGACAGGTGGGTTCACTGAAGCTTTCTTT.